Listed here are 18 T cell receptor beta chains from one sample, sequenced in a study of blood T cells in healthy people across ages. Primed by a sample-barcoded 5' primer and a J-beta primer mix, a second PCR proceeded for 7 to 11 cycles. TCRdb re-called the 5' RACE reads through MiXCR, storing one row per CDR3 protein. The sample holds approximately 880,000 distinct CDR3 sequences, approximately 49% seen once. Source material: blood. All receptors derive from a man aged 25-40 years in good health.

The rearrangement joins TRBV29-1 to TRBJ2-3; D perhaps matches TRBD2 (6 bases). V lost 7 bases and J 2 bases, leaving 16 bases between the germline ends. CDR3 length equals 14 residues. Germline CDR1 is SQVTM and CDR2 is ANQGSEA. This CDR3 is CSAGPPGVTDTQYF. CDR3 nucleotide sequence: TGCAGCGCCGGCCCGCCGGGGGTCACAGATACGCAGTATTTT.

The chain links TRBV14 to TRBJ1-1, with a possible D match to TRBD1 (6 bases). Germline lookup yields CDR1 SGHDN and CDR2 FVKESK. V lost 1 base and J lost 4, with 19 bases in between. The CDR3 spans 17 residues. CDR3 bases: TGTGCCAGCAGCCAAGTAGCAGGTCAGGGAGGGGGCACTGAAGCTTTCTTT. As protein: CASSQVAGQGGGTEAFF. Supplemented by reference TRBV14 and TRBJ1-1, the full variable domain reads EAGVTQFPSHSVIEKGQTVTLRCDPISGHDNLYWYRRVMGKEIKFLLHFVKESKQDESGMPNNRFLAERTGGTYSTLKVQPAELEDSGVYFCASSQVAGQGGGTEAFFGQGTRLTVV.

V and J are TRBV6-2 or TRBV6-3 and TRBJ1-5; D remains ambiguous. V lost 5 bases and J 9 bases, leaving 8 bases between the germline ends. The CDR3 covers 11 residues. Germline V CDR1 and CDR2: MNHEY, SVGEGT. This CDR3 is CASSPPGPQHF. The CDR3 region has the DNA TGTGCCAGCAGTCCGCCGGGGCCCCAGCATTTT.

The DNA of the CDR3 is TGTGCCAGCACCGATCGGGCGGTGGACACTGAAGCTTTCTTT. Protein: CASTDRAVDTEAFF. V and J are TRBV12-3 or TRBV12-4 and TRBJ1-1; D is undetermined. Trimming cost V 7 bases and J 3 bases, with 15 bases left between them. CDR3 length: 14 amino acids.

Worth noting for this clonotype: The junction shows a germline mismatch at one end, possibly a read error. The V and J genes are TRBV28 and TRBJ1-5; D is ambiguous. There are 18 residues in the CDR3. From germline, CDR1 is MDHEN and CDR2 SYDVKM. The CDR3 sequence: CASSNGVVATYSDQPQHF. For the CDR3, the DNA is TGTGCCAGCAGTAACGGGGTAGTGGCCACCTATAGCGATCAGCCCCAGCATTTT.

The chain couples TRBV7-3 to TRBJ2-2; D ambiguous. Trimming cost V 4 bases and J 4 bases, with 10 bases left between them. This CDR3 is 14 amino acids long. Germline V gene lookup returns CDR1 SGHTA and CDR2 FQGTGA. The CDR3 bases are TGTGCCAGCAGCTCCTCTCCCGGCACCGGGGAGCTGTTTTTT. As protein: CASSSSPGTGELFF.

Regarding this clonotype: Given a much more abundant clone one base away, this may be a read error. The CDR3 spells CASSQVLSLLSSPLHF. The CDR3 coding sequence is TGCGCCAGCAGCCAAGTCTTGTCATTGTTGAGTTCACCCCTCCACTTT. The genes are TRBV4-1 and TRBJ1-6; D ambiguous. The CDR3 runs 16 residues. Germline V gene data show CDR1 as MGHRA and CDR2 as YSYEKL. Deletions cut 1 base from V and 9 bases from J, with 16 bases between.

The V and J genes are TRBV4-2 and TRBJ2-1, with a tentative D call TRBD2 (5 bases). Germline CDR1 reads LGHNA; CDR2 reads YNFKEQ. V was cut by 2 bases and J by 13 bases, with 24 bases left in between. The CDR3 loop spans 16 amino acids. The CDR3 DNA is TGTGCCAGCAGCCAACGCGGCCTGCCCGAGGGAGAGACCCAGTTCTTC. Translating gives CASSQRGLPEGETQFF.

V and J are TRBV6-5 and TRBJ2-1; TRBD2 agrees at 8 bases. Trimming removed 2 bases from V and 4 bases from J; junction bases left unmatched: 7. This CDR3 spans 16 amino acids. Germline CDR1 is MNHEY and CDR2 is SVGAGI. CDR3 loop: CASSYPAGGPYNEQFF. The CDR3 coding sequence is TGTGCCAGCAGTTACCCCGCGGGGGGACCGTACAATGAGCAGTTCTTC.

J is TRBJ2-5 and V is TRBV7-2; D is unclear. CDR1 and CDR2 from the germline V gene are SGHTA and FQGNSA. The CDR3 has 17 residues. V was trimmed by 2 bases and J by 0 bases, leaving 16 bases between them. The CDR3 spells CASSLNRRVVNQETQYF. For the CDR3, the DNA is TGTGCCAGCAGCTTAAATCGCCGTGTGGTTAACCAAGAGACCCAGTACTTC.

In its sample, this clonotype was seen many times. The genes are TRBV6-5 and TRBJ2-3; weak D call: TRBD2 (6 bases). Germline lookup yields CDR1 MNHEY and CDR2 SVGAGI. The germline V and J ends were trimmed by 2 bases and 3 bases, with 6 bases remaining between them. The CDR3 consists of 13 residues. The CDR3 DNA is TGTGCCAGCAGTTACGGGGGGACAGATACGCAGTATTTT. It encodes CASSYGGTDTQYF.

V is TRBV5-6 and J is TRBJ1-4, with D perhaps matching TRBD1 (6 bases). The germline CDR1 and CDR2 sequences are SGHDT and YYEEEE. V gave up 3 bases and J gave up 8 bases, with 17 bases separating them. The CDR3 is made up of 15 amino acids. CDR3 DNA sequence: TGTGCCAGCAGCTCCGGGACATTACAAGGGGAAAAACTGTTTTTT. It codes for CASSSGTLQGEKLFF.

The J gene is TRBJ2-5, the V gene TRBV7-9, with D possibly matching TRBD1 (5 bases). CDR3 size: 11 residues. The germline CDR1 and CDR2 sequences are SEHNR and FQNEAQ (reference sequence). V gave up 10 bases and J gave up 3 bases, with 9 bases separating them. The CDR3 region is CATRQKETQYF. The CDR3 coding sequence is TGTGCCACGAGACAGAAAGAGACCCAGTACTTC.

The rearrangement links TRBV6-4 to TRBJ2-7; 8 positions agree with TRBD2. CDR3 length: 15 amino acids. J gave up 7 bases and V 6 bases, and 14 bases lay outside the gene matches. The germline V gene encodes CDR1 MRHNA and CDR2 SNTAGT. Written as DNA, the CDR3 is TGTGCCAGCAGCCTCAAGGCGGGGGGTAACAATGAGCAGTACTTC. Translation: CASSLKAGGNNEQYF.

V and J are TRBV12-3 or TRBV12-4 and TRBJ2-5, with TRBD2 matching 7 bases. Losses at the gene ends were 5 bases for V and 5 bases for J; bases not matched to a gene: 8. The CDR3 consists of 14 residues. This chain's CDR3 is CASSRDYQRETQYF. The CDR3 nucleotides are TGTGCCAGCAGTCGGGACTATCAGCGGGAGACCCAGTACTTC.

The gene calls are TRBV5-6 and TRBJ2-1, with TRBD2 identical over 11 bases. Trimming took 1 base from V and 3 from J; bases not matched to a gene: 9. The CDR3 length is 18 residues. Germline lookup yields CDR1 SGHDT and CDR2 YYEEEE. This chain's CDR3 is CASSLTSGGGGVYNEQFF. CDR3 DNA: TGTGCCAGCAGCTTGACTAGCGGGGGAGGAGGGGTCTACAATGAGCAGTTCTTC.

The chain carries TRBV21-1 and TRBJ1-5. TRBV21-1 is noted as a pseudogene. This CDR3 has 14 amino acids. The DNA for the CDR3 is TGTGCCAGCAGCAGAGGGACCACCGGTCAGCCCCAGCATTTT. Its translation is CASSRGTTGQPQHF.

This chain joins TRBV28 and TRBJ2-7; TRBD1 is a possible D gene (6 bases). CDR1 is MDHEN, CDR2 SYDVKM, per germline. Trimming stripped 5 bases from V and 1 base from J, with 12 bases between. The CDR3 runs to 14 residues. CDR3 sequence reads: CASSTNRVSYEQYF. CDR3 DNA sequence: TGTGCCAGCAGTACGAACAGGGTTTCCTACGAGCAGTACTTC.